The rows below give T cell receptor beta chains drawn from one sample of a study of T cell responses to AZD1222 COVID-19 vaccine. Assay used: immunoSEQ multiplex PCR; TCRdb lists only in-frame clones, some missing. The table records 70,000 or so clones, 60% to 85% of them present only once. Source: peripheral blood, taken on day 0 of MenACWY control vaccination. These receptors were taken from an adult in good health. Both conserved end residues are part of each CDR3. The D gene is left open where the match is weak. Where a row states a size, it is once, few, many or the class of an expanded clone; other rows omit it.

TGTGCCAGCAGTCGATATTGGGGGAAAGAGACCCAGTACTTC	CASSRYWGKETQYF	-	TRBV6-2/TRBV6-3	-	TRBJ2-5
TGTGCCAGCAGGCCTTTGGGACTTGAGCAGTTCTTC	CASRPLGLEQFF	-	TRBV28	-	TRBJ2-1
TGTGCCAGTCGGCTAGCGGCGAACACCGGGGAGCTGTTTTTT	CASRLAANTGELFF	TRBD2	TRBV19	medium-sized	TRBJ2-2
TGTGCCAGCAGCGCTACCGGGAACAATTCACCCCTCCACTTT	CASSATGNNSPLHF	-	TRBV9	-	TRBJ1-6
TGTGCCAGCAGCCCCAGATCTCGGGACAGTGGTAACGCCGGGGAGCTGTTTTTT	CASSPRSRDSGNAGELFF	TRBD1	TRBV11-2	-	TRBJ2-2
TGTGCCAGCAGCCCTCGACTTCTCCTGAATTCACCCCTCCACTTT	CASSPRLLLNSPLHF	-	TRBV11-2	-	TRBJ1-6
TGTGCCAGTAGGGGGACAATTGGCAATCAGCCCCAGCATTTT	CASRGTIGNQPQHF	-	TRBV19	-	TRBJ1-5
TGTGCCAGCAGCTTCCGGGACAGGGATGTCTACGAGCAGTACTTC	CASSFRDRDVYEQYF	TRBD1	TRBV7-8	once	TRBJ2-7
TGTGCCAGCAGTAAACGGGAGTTGGGCAGGGGCATTCAGTACTTC	CASSKRELGRGIQYF	-	TRBV28	-	TRBJ2-4
TGTGCCAGCAGCCCCCGGATTCCGGGACTAGGGTACAATGAGCAGTTCTTC	CASSPRIPGLGYNEQFF	TRBD2	TRBV7-8	few	TRBJ2-1
TGTGCCTGGAGTCTAACCCGAGGGACTGAAGCTTTCTTT	CAWSLTRGTEAFF	-	TRBV30	-	TRBJ1-1
TGTGCCAGCCGGACGGCAGCTGGGGCCAACGTCCTGACTTTC	CASRTAAGANVLTF	-	TRBV18	-	TRBJ2-6
TGTGCCAGCAGCCAAGTGGGGGCCCCTCGGCTCACCTTC	CASSQVGAPRLTF	-	TRBV28	-	TRBJ1-2
TGTGCCAGCTCCCCAAAGAAGGGATTGAACACTGAAGCTTTCTTT	CASSPKKGLNTEAFF	-	TRBV18	-	TRBJ1-1
TGTGCCAGCAGCCCGACAGGCCTGGGACGAGAGACCCAGTACTTC	CASSPTGLGRETQYF	-	TRBV5-8	-	TRBJ2-5
TGTGCCAGCAGCCCGAGTGAACGGACTAGCAGAAATACCTACGAGCAGTACTTC	CASSPSERTSRNTYEQYF	TRBD2	TRBV6-2/TRBV6-3	-	TRBJ2-7
TGTGCCAGCAGCTTACTGGGGGGGAGGAATGAAAAACTGTTTTTT	CASSLLGGRNEKLFF	-	TRBV11-2	-	TRBJ1-4
TGTGCCAGCAGCCCCGGGACTTTCATGAACACTGAAGCTTTCTTT	CASSPGTFMNTEAFF	-	TRBV7-9	-	TRBJ1-1